This TCR beta chain stems from a study of shared clonotypes between healthy human individuals. All donors were Caucasian adults living in Nashville, Tennessee. TCRdb's copy holds only in-frame clones and misses some; the assay was immunoSEQ multiplex PCR. The repertoire includes 2.3 million or so clones, over 90% of them detected once, and under 0.45% sits in the top ten. With respect to this clone: Its antigen remains unidentified.

The germline V and J ends were trimmed by 5 bases and 0 bases, with 16 bases remaining between them. CDR1 and CDR2 (germline): KGHSH, LQKENI. The CDR3 has 16 amino acids. Findings of the study overall: The study found about 5% of naive CD4 clonotypes shared across a handful of donors. The authors expected sequencing depth to affect clonotype sharing among donors.

This chain connects TRBV18 to TRBJ1-1, with D perhaps TRBD1 (6 bases). What was sequenced was naive CD4+ T cells from PBMCs. Subset described: CD45RA+ positively selected. The origin of this receptor is a man aged 18 to 29 in good health. Some clones in this sample may be carry-over from other donors' samples. The CDR3, as DNA: TGTGCCAGCTCAGCGGTTTACAGGGACGTGAACACTGAAGCTTTCTTT. It translates to CASSAVYRDVNTEAFF.